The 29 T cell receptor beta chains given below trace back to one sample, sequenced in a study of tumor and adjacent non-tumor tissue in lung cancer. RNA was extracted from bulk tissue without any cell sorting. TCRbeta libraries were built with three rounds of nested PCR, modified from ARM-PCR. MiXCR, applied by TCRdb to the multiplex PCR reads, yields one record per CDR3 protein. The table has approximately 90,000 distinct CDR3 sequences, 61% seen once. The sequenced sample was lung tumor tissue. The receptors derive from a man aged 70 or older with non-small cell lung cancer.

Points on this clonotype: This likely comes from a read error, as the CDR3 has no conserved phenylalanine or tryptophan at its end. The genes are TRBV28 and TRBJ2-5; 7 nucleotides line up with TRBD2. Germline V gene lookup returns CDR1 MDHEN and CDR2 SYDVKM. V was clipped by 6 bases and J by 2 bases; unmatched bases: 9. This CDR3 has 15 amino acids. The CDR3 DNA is TGTGCCAGCAGGACGGGAGGAGGAGGGCAAGAGACCCAGTACTCT. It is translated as CASRTGGGGQETQYS.

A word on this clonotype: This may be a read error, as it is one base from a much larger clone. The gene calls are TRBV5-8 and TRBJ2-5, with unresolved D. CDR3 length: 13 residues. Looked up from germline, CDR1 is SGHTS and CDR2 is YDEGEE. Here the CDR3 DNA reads TGTGCCAACAGCCCTCTAGGGTCGGAGACCCAGTACTTC. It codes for CANSPLGSETQYF.

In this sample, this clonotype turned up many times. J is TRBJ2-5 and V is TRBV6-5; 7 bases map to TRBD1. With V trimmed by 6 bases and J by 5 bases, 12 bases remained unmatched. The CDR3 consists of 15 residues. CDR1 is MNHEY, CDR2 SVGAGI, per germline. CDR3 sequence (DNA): TGTGCCAGCAGCCGAACCCAAGGGGGCAGGGAGACCCAGTACTTC. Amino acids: CASSRTQGGRETQYF.

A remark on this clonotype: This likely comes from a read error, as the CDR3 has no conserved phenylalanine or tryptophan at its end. CDR3: CATRKDRGYTEAFL. In DNA, the CDR3 is TGTGCCACCAGGAAGGACAGGGGGTATACTGAGGCTTTCTTA. The chain recombines TRBV10-3 with TRBJ1-1; 10 bases fit TRBD1. CDR1 and CDR2 (germline): ENHRY, SYGVKD. The CDR3 runs to 14 residues.

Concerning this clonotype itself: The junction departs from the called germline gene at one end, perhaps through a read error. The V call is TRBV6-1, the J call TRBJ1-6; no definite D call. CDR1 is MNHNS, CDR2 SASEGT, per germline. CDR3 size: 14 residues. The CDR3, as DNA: TGTGTCAGCGGCCGGACCCAGGCTGAATCACCCCTCCACTTT. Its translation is CVSGRTQAESPLHF.

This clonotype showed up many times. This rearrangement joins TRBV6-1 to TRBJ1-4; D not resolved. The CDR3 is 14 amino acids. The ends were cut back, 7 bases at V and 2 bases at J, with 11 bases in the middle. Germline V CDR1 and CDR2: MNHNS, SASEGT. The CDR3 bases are TGTGCCAGCACCCCCGGAGGGACTAATGAAAAACTGTTTTTT. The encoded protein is CASTPGGTNEKLFF.

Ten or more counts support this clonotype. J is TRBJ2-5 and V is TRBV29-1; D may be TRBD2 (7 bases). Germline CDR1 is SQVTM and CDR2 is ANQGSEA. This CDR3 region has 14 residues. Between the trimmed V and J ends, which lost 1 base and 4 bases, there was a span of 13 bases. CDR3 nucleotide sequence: TGCAGCGTTGAAGGGATCGGGGGGCGAGAGACCCAGTACTTC. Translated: CSVEGIGGRETQYF.

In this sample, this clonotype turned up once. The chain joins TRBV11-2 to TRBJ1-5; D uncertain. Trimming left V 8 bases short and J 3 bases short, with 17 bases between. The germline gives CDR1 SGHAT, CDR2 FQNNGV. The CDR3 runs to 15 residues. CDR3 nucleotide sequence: TGTGCCAGCTTCCTGGGGTCAGCAGCCAATCAGCCCCAGCATTTT. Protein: CASFLGSAANQPQHF.

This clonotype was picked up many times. CDR3 bases: TGTGCCAGCCGCCCTAGAGGAGCTAGCACAGATACGCAGTATTTT. This gives the protein CASRPRGASTDTQYF. This chain joins TRBV6-5 and TRBJ2-3; D ambiguous. Looked up from germline, CDR1 is MNHEY and CDR2 is SVGAGI. V was cut by 8 bases and J by 0 bases, with 15 bases left in between. This CDR3 comprises 15 residues.

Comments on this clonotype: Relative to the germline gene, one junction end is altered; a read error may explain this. In DNA form, the CDR3 reads TGTGCCATCAGAAGTGGGATCCCGACAGGTCTGACCGGGGTGCTGTTTTTT. It specifies CAIRSGIPTGLTGVLFF. The V gene is TRBV6-5, the J gene TRBJ2-2; possible D gene TRBD1, 6 bases. This CDR3 region has 17 residues. From germline, CDR1 is MNHEY and CDR2 SVGAGI.

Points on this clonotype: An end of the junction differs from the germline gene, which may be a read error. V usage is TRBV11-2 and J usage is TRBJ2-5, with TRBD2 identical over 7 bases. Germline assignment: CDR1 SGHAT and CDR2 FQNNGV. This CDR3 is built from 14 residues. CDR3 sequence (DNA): TGTGCCAGTGGCTCCTGGGAGGGCCAAGAGATCCAGTACTTC. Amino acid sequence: CASGSWEGQEIQYF.

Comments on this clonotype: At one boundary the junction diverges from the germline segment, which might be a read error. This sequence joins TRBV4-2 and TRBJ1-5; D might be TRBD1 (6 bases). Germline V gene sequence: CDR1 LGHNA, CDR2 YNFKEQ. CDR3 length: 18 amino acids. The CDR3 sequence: CASSQWRMQGMNNQPQHF. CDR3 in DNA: TGTGCCAGCAGCCAATGGAGGATGCAGGGGATGAACAATCAACCCCAGCATTTT.

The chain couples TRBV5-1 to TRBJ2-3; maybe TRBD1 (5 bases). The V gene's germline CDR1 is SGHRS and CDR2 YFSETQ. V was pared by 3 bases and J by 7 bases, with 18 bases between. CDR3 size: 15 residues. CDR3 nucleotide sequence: TGCGCCAGCAGCTCCTTCGGCAGGGTGGGATATACGCAGTATTTT. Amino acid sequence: CASSSFGRVGYTQYF.

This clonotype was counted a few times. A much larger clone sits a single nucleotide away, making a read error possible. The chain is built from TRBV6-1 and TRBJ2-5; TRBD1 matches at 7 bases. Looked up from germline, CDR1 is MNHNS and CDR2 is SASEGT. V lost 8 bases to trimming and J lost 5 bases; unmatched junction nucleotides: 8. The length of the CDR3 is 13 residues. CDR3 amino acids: CASGRGPWETQYF. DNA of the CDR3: TGTGCCAGCGGTAGGGGGCCGTGGGAGACCCAGTACTTC.

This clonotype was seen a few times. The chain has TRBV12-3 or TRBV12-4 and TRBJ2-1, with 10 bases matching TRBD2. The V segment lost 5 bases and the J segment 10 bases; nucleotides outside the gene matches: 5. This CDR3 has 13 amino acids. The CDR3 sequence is CASSAKLAGEQFF. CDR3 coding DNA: TGTGCCAGCAGTGCCAAACTAGCGGGGGAGCAGTTCTTC.

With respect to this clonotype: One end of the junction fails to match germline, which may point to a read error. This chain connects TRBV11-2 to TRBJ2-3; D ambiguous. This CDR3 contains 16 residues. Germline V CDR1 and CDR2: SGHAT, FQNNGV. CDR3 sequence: CARSLGVLSGTDRQYF. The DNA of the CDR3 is TGTGCCAGGAGCTTGGGCGTACTGTCTGGCACTGATAGGCAGTATTTT. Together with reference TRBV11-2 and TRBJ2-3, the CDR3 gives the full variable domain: EAGVAQSPRYKIIEKRQSVAFWCNPISGHATLYWYQQILGQGPKLLIQFQNNGVVDDSQLPKDRFSAERLKGVDSTLKIQPAKLEDSAVYLCARSLGVLSGTDRQYFGPGTRLTVL.

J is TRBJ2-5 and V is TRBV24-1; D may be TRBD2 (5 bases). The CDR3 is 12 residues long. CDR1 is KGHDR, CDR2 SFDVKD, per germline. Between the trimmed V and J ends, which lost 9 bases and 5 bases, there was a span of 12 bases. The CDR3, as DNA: TGTGCCACCCCCGGGGAATCCGAGACCCAGTACTTC. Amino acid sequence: CATPGESETQYF.

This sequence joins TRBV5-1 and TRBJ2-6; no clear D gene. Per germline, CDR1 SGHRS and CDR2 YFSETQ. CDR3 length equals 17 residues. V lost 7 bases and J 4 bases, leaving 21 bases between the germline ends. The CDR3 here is CASCRNMEILGANVLTF. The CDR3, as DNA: TGCGCCAGCTGCCGAAACATGGAAATCTTAGGGGCCAACGTCCTGACTTTC.

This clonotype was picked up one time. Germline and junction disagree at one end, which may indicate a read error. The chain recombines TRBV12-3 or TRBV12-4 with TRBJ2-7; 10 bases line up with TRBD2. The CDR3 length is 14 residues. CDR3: CSSRTGLAAYDQYF. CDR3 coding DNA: TGTTCCAGCAGGACAGGACTAGCGGCCTACGACCAGTACTTC.

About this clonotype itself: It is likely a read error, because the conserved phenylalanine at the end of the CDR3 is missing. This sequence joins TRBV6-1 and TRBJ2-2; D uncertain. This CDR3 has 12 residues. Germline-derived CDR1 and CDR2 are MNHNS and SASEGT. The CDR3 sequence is CAISELVGELFL. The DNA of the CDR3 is TGTGCCATCAGTGAACTGGTCGGGGAGCTGTTTCTT.

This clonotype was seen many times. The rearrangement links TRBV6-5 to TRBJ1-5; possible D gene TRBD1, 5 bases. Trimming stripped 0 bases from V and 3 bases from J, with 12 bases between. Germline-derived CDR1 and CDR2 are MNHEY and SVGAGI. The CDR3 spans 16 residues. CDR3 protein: CASSYSGAGNNQPQHF. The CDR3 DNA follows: TGTGCCAGCAGTTACTCAGGGGCGGGGAACAATCAGCCCCAGCATTTT.

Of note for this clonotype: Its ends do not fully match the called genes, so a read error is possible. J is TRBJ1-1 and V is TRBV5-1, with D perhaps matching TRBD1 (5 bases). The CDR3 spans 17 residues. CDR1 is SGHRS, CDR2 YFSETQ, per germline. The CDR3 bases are TGCGCCAGCACCTTGGATGGGGGTGTGTCCTTTAACACTGAAGCTTTCTTT. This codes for CASTLDGGVSFNTEAFF.

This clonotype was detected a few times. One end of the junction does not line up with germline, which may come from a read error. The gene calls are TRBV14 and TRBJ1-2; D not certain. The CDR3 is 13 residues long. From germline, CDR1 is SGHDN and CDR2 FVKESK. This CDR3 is CASSRVGGDVYTF. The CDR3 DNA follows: TGTGCCAGTAGCCGTGTCGGAGGAGATGTCTACACCTTC.

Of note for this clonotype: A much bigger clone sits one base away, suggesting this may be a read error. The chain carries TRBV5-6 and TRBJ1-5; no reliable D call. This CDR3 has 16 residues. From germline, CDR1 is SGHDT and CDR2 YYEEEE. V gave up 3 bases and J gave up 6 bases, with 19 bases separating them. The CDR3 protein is CASSSATGSYGQPQHF. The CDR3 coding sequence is TGTGCCAGCAGCTCCGCCACCGGGTCCTACGGTCAGCCCCAGCATTTT.

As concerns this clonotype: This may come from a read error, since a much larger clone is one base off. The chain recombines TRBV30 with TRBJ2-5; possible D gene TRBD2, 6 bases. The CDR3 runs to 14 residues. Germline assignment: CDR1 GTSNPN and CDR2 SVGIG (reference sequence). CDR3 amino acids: CTWSVGGEQETQYF. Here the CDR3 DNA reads TGTACCTGGAGTGTAGGCGGGGAACAAGAGACCCAGTACTTC.

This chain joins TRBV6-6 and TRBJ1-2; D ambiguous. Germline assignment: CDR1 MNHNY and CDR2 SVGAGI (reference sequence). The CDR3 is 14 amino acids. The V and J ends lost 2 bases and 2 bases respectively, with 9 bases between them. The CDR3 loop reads CASSYLGSNYGYTF. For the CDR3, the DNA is TGTGCCAGCAGTTACCTCGGTTCAAACTATGGCTACACCTTC.

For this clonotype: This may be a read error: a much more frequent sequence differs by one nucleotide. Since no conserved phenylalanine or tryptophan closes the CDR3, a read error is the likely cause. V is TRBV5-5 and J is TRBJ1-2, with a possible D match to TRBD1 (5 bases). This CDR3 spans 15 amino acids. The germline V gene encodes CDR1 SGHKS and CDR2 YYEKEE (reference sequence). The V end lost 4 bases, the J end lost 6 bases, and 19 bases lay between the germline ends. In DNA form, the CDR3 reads TGTGCCAGCAGCAAACCTGGTGGTCAGGGTGATGGCTACACCATC. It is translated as CASSKPGGQGDGYTI.

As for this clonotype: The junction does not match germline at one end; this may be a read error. CDR3 sequence reads: CAGSLGPGYEQCF. DNA for the CDR3: TGTGCCGGCAGCTTAGGTCCAGGGTACGAGCAGTGCTTC. The V gene is TRBV11-2, the J gene TRBJ2-7, with TRBD1 as a possible D gene (5 bases). This CDR3 comprises 13 residues. In germline, CDR1 is SGHAT, CDR2 FQNNGV.

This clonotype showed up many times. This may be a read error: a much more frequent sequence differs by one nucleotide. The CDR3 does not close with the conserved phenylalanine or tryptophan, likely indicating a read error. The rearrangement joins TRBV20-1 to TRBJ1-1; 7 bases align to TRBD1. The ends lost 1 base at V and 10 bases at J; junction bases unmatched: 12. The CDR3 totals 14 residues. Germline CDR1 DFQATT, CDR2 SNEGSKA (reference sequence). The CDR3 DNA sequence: TGCAGTGCTAGAGTCCCCGGGACAGCCTTCTCAGCTTTCTCT. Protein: CSARVPGTAFSAFS.